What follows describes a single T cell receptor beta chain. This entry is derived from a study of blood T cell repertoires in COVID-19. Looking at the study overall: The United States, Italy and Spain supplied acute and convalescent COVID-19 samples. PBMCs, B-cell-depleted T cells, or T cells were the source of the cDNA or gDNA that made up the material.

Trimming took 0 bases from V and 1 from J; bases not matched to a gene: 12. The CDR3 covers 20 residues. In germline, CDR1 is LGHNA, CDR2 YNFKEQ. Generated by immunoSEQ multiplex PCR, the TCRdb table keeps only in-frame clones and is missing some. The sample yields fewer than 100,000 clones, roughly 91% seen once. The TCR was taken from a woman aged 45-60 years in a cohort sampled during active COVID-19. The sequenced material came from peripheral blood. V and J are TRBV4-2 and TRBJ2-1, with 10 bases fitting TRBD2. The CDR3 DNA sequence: TGTGCCAGCAGCCAAGATCGTTGGGCTAGCGGGAGCGGGTCCTACAATGAGCAGTTCTTC. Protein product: CASSQDRWASGSGSYNEQFF.